This T cell receptor (beta chain) was sequenced during a study of blood T cell repertoires in COVID-19. Per the study methods: Reference gene primer amplification yielded estimated nucleated cell counts. Using immunoSEQ multiplex PCR, the repertoire was profiled, and TCRdb retains in-frame clones only, with some absent. The DNA gave D and trimming, while V, J and clone size come from that table. The table shows about 250,000 clones, with 65% to 85% occurring only once. The clonotype comes from a woman aged 40 to 50 who had recovered from COVID-19. Sequencing was carried out using peripheral blood.

CDR3 nucleotide sequence: TGTGCCAGCAGCTCAGGGGGGAAAGAGACCCAGTACTTC. Translating gives CASSSGGKETQYF. The rearrangement links TRBV7-9 to TRBJ2-5, with a tentative D call TRBD1 (7 bases). CDR1 and CDR2 (germline): SEHNR, FQNEAQ (reference sequence). The V gene lost 4 bases and the J gene lost 3 bases, with 9 bases spanning the gap. This CDR3 comprises 13 residues.